The rows below give T cell receptor beta chains drawn from one sample of a study of identical twins. TCRdb re-called the 5' RACE reads with MiXCR, one entry per CDR3 protein. The sample yields more than 650,000 distinct CDR3 sequences, roughly 6% seen once. Material for sequencing was naive T cells sorted from blood. The receptors originated from a man younger than 35 in good health. Each CDR3 is given with its conserved first and last residue. D genes are given only for firm matches. The size field is filled for only some rows; it gives once, few, many or a size class.

clone_size j_call d_call v_call cdr3_nt cdr3_aa
. TRBJ2-1 TRBD1 TRBV5-1 TGCGCCAGCAGCCGCCCGGGACAGCAGAACAATGAGCAGTTCTTC CASSRPGQQNNEQFF
few TRBJ2-1 TRBD2 TRBV28 TGTGCCAGCAGTTCCCCGGGACTAGCGCAGAATGAGCAGTTCTTC CASSSPGLAQNEQFF
. TRBJ1-3 . TRBV14 TGTGCCAGCAGCCAAGGGTTACGGACCTCTGGAAACACCATATATTTT CASSQGLRTSGNTIYF
many TRBJ2-6 TRBD2 TRBV20-1 TGCAGTGCTAGAGCCCCCGGACTAGCGAACTCTGGGGCCAACGTCCTGACTTTC CSARAPGLANSGANVLTF
many TRBJ1-5 TRBD1 TRBV20-1 TGCAGTGCTAGGGGGACAGGGGAGAGCAATCAGCCCCAGCATTTT CSARGTGESNQPQHF
many TRBJ1-1 . TRBV5-1 TGCGCCAGCAGCTTGTGGTTGGCAGGGAATGGCACTGAAGCTTTCTTT CASSLWLAGNGTEAFF
many TRBJ2-5 . TRBV29-1 TGCAGCGTTGGCCAAGAGACCCAGTACTTC CSVGQETQYF
few TRBJ2-3 . TRBV5-1 TGCGCCAGCAGCCAACCGAAGAAAGATAGCACAGATACGCAGTATTTT CASSQPKKDSTDTQYF
. TRBJ2-1 . TRBV7-2 TGTGCCAGCAGTTCCCCGCGAGCGAGAGACAACAATGAGCAGTTCTTC CASSSPRARDNNEQFF
few TRBJ2-2 . TRBV11-2 TGTGCCAGCAGCTTCAGGGTAAACACCGGGGAGCTGTTTTTT CASSFRVNTGELFF
many TRBJ2-4 . TRBV4-3 TGCGCCAGCAGCCAAGAAAGGGGAAGGGGAAACATTCAGTACTTC CASSQERGRGNIQYF
many TRBJ2-2 TRBD1 TRBV27 TGTGCCAGCAGTCCCTCTACAGGGGATGGCGGGGAGCTGTTTTTT CASSPSTGDGGELFF
many TRBJ2-1 TRBD2 TRBV4-2 TGTGCCAGCAGCCAAAGGTCGGGAGGGCCTTGGCATGAGCAGTTCTTC CASSQRSGGPWHEQFF
many TRBJ2-7 . TRBV12-3/TRBV12-4 TGTGCCAGCAGATTTGGGGCCTACGAGCAGTACTTC CASRFGAYEQYF
many TRBJ1-1 . TRBV6-1 TGTGCCAGCAGCGTCGCGACAGCGGAAGCTTTCTTT CASSVATAEAFF
. TRBJ2-2 TRBD2 TRBV7-2 TGTGCCAGCAGCTTAGGCGCCTCGACTAGCGGGAGTGGGGTATCGTGGGAGCTGTTTTTT CASSLGASTSGSGVSWELFF
few TRBJ2-1 . TRBV28 TGTGCCAGCAGACCTATCAGGGTCTACAATGAGCAGTTCTTC CASRPIRVYNEQFF
few TRBJ2-7 TRBD1 TRBV6-2/TRBV6-3 TGTGCCAGCAGTTCAAACCGGGACAGGGATGCCTACGAGCAGTACTTC CASSSNRDRDAYEQYF
many TRBJ2-1 TRBD1 TRBV10-3 TGTGCCACCACCCTGACAGGGTTTCTGGACAATGAGCAGTTCTTC CATTLTGFLDNEQFF
many TRBJ2-7 . TRBV7-9 TGTGCCAGCAGCTTAGTGGCTCCCCCCTACGAGCAGTACTTC CASSLVAPPYEQYF
. TRBJ1-1 . TRBV18 TGTGCCAGCTTGTATCTGGAGAACACTGAAGCTTTCTTT CASLYLENTEAFF
many TRBJ2-1 TRBD1 TRBV5-1 TGCGCCAGCAGCTACCAGGGACAGACCAATGAGCAGTTCTTC CASSYQGQTNEQFF
. TRBJ2-6 TRBD2 TRBV3-1 TGTGCCAGCAGCCGGGGACTAGGGTCAACCTCTGGGGCCAACGTCCTGACTTTC CASSRGLGSTSGANVLTF
many TRBJ2-3 TRBD1 TRBV7-9 TGTGCCAGCAGCCCAGGGGGCGAGCATCCGTATTTT CASSPGGEHPYF
. TRBJ2-5 . TRBV25-1 TGTGCCAGCAGTGACGGATTACAAGAGACCCAGTACTTC CASSDGLQETQYF
many TRBJ2-7 . TRBV7-9 TGTGCCAGCAGCTTAACAGGGGGGGAATTC CASSLTGGEF
few TRBJ1-5 . TRBV10-3 TGTGCCATCAGTGATAGTGTGAATCAGCCCCAGCATTTT CAISDSVNQPQHF
many TRBJ1-5 TRBD1 TRBV28 TGTGCCAGCAGCACCCTGACAGGGGACTATAGCAATCAGCCCCAGCATTTT CASSTLTGDYSNQPQHF
many TRBJ2-1 . TRBV20-1 TGCAGTGCTAGCCCGGCGCCTGACAATGAGCAGTTCTTC CSASPAPDNEQFF
few TRBJ1-1 . TRBV6-5 TGTGCCAGCAGTTACCGAGGGGAGAACACTGAAGCTTTCTTT CASSYRGENTEAFF
few TRBJ1-1 . TRBV6-1 TGTGCCAGCAACTCCAGGGCCCTAGGCACTGAAGCTTTCTTT CASNSRALGTEAFF
many TRBJ2-1 . TRBV5-1 TGCGCCAGCAGCTTGGTGCCAGGGGTTACATATGAGCAGTTCTTC CASSLVPGVTYEQFF
many TRBJ1-1 . TRBV5-1 TGCGCCAGCAGCTTGGGGTCAGAAGTCCGTAGCCGCACTGAAGCTTTCTTT CASSLGSEVRSRTEAFF
many TRBJ2-2 . TRBV4-1 TGCGCCAGCAGGCAGGGCGCCGGGGAGCTGTTTTTT CASRQGAGELFF
. TRBJ1-1 . TRBV29-1 TGCAGCCCCTTAAGAGGCTCTGAAGCTTTCTTT CSPLRGSEAFF
many TRBJ2-7 . TRBV6-2/TRBV6-3 TGTGCCAGCGGTAGGGCCTACTACGAGCAGTACTTC CASGRAYYEQYF
. TRBJ2-3 TRBD1 TRBV5-1 TGCGCCAGCAGCTATTCGACAGGGACGCCTAGCACAGATACGCAGTATTTT CASSYSTGTPSTDTQYF
few TRBJ2-5 . TRBV5-1 TGCGCCAGCAGCTCCGGTTCGACCCAGTACTTC CASSSGSTQYF
. TRBJ2-1 . TRBV7-3 TGTGCCAGCAGCCCAGGGGGGGTCTCGAGGCCCCAGTTCTTC CASSPGGVSRPQFF
. TRBJ1-6 . TRBV3-1 TGTGCCAGCAGGTTCGACGGTAATTCACCCCTCCACTTT CASRFDGNSPLHF
. TRBJ2-2 . TRBV9 TGTGCCAGCAGCGTAGTACAGAACACCGGGGAGCTGTTTTTT CASSVVQNTGELFF
many TRBJ2-7 . TRBV10-3 TGTGCCATCAGACTAGGCTACGAGCAGTACTTC CAIRLGYEQYF
many TRBJ2-1 . TRBV5-5 TGTGCCAGCAGCTGGGAGGGACAGGCAGTCCGCGATGAGCAGTTCTTC CASSWEGQAVRDEQFF
. TRBJ2-3 TRBD2 TRBV20-1 TGCAGTGCAAGACTAGCGACTACAGATACGCAGTATTTT CSARLATTDTQYF
many TRBJ2-3 . TRBV5-1 TGCGCCAGCAATCTCGGCTCCAGGCTCACAGATACGCAGTATTTT CASNLGSRLTDTQYF
few TRBJ1-3 . TRBV18 TGTGCCAGCTCACCCCAGGGGATGAACACCATATATTTT CASSPQGMNTIYF
many TRBJ1-1 . TRBV7-9 TGTGCCAGCAGCTTAGTTGGGGCTGAAGCTTTCTTT CASSLVGAEAFF
few TRBJ2-2 . TRBV12-3/TRBV12-4 TGTGCCAGCAGTTCCAAGACCCGGGCCGGGGAGCTGTTTTTT CASSSKTRAGELFF
. TRBJ2-3 . TRBV15 TGTGCCACCAGCAGAGTTCGGGATACGCAGTATTTT CATSRVRDTQYF
few TRBJ2-3 TRBD2 TRBV5-6 TGTGCCAGCAGCTTATTTCGGGGAGGGAGCACAGATACGCAGTATTTT CASSLFRGGSTDTQYF
. TRBJ2-3 . TRBV7-9 TGTGCCAGCAGCCAAGGATACGTAGATACGCAGTATTTT CASSQGYVDTQYF
few TRBJ2-1 TRBD2 TRBV4-2 TGTGCCAGCAGCCAGCCCGCTTCCGGACTAGCGGGAGTAAATGAGCAGTTCTTC CASSQPASGLAGVNEQFF
many TRBJ2-1 . TRBV24-1 TGTGCCACCAGTGATTTGCAAATCGACGGTCACAATGAGCAGTTCTTC CATSDLQIDGHNEQFF
. TRBJ2-3 TRBD2 TRBV29-1 TGCAGCTCCCTTCGGGAGGGAAGCACAGATACGCAGTATTTT CSSLREGSTDTQYF
. TRBJ2-2 TRBD1 TRBV6-2/TRBV6-3 TGTGCCAGCAGTCGGGGACAGAAGCTGTTTTTT CASSRGQKLFF
few TRBJ2-2 TRBD2 TRBV2 TGTGCCAGTCGGACTAGCGGGACTCGTTCCGGGGAGCTGTTTTTT CASRTSGTRSGELFF
many TRBJ2-1 . TRBV4-2 TGTGCCAGCAGCCAAGGAGCGGTAAGCTCCTACAATGAGCAGTTCTTC CASSQGAVSSYNEQFF
many TRBJ2-1 . TRBV12-3/TRBV12-4 TGTGCCAGCAGTTTTTGGGCTAGCGCAATCAATGAGCAGTTCTTC CASSFWASAINEQFF
. TRBJ2-5 TRBD2 TRBV5-1 TGCGCCAGCAGCTTGGTTGGCGGGAGTCTTGAGGAGACCCAGTACTTC CASSLVGGSLEETQYF
many TRBJ2-1 TRBD2 TRBV20-1 TGCAGTGCTAGAGTGGGGACTAGCGGGAGAAATGAGCAGTTCTTC CSARVGTSGRNEQFF